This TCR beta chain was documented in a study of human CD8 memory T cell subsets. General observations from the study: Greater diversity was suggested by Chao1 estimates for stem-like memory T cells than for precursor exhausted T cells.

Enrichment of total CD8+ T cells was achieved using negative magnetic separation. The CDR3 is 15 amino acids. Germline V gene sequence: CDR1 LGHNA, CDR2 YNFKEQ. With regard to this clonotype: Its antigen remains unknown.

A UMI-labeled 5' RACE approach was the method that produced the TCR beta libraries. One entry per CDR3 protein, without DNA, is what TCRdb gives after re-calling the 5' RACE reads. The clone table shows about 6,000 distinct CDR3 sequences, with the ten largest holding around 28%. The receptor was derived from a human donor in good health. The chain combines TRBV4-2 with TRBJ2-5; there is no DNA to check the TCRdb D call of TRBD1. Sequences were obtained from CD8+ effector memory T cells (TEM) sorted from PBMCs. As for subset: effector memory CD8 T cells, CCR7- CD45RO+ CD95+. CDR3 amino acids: CASSHAREFQETQYF.